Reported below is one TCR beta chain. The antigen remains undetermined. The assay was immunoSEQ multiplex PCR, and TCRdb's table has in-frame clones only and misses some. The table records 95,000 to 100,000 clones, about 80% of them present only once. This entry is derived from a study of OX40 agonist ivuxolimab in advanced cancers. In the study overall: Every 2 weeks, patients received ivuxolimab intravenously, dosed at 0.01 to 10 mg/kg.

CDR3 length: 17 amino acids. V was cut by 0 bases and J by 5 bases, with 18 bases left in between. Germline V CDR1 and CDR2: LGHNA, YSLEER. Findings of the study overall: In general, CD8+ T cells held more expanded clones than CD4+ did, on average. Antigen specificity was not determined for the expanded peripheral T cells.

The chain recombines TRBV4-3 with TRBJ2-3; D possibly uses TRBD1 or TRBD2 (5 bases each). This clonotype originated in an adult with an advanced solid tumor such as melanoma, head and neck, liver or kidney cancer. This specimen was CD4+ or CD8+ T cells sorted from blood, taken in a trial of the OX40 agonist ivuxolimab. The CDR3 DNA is TGCGCCAGCAGCCAAGATATCGGGGACCCAACGAGAGATACGCAGTATTTT. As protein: CASSQDIGDPTRDTQYF.